This TCR beta chain was obtained from a study of shared clonotypes between healthy human individuals. Several immunoSEQ 96-well plates shared each subset's DNA, each plate a replicate. Produced via immunoSEQ multiplex PCR; TCRdb's table is partial and in-frame only. This sample has around 100,000 clones; approximately 70% occur once, and the top ten carry approximately 25%. Donation came from healthy HIV-negative adults that had no recent acute infections or vaccinations. Every donor, a Caucasian adult, lived in Nashville, Tennessee. Each CD8 memory set brought CD45RO+ cells together with CCR7-negative CD45RA+ TemRA cells. Germline-derived CDR1 and CDR2 are LNHDA and SQIVND (reference sequence). With 1 base removed from V and 5 bases from J, the gap between germline ends came to 14 bases. The CDR3 loop spans 15 amino acids.

This clonotype was obtained from a woman aged 30 to 39 in good health. Sequencing used memory CD8+ T cells sorted from blood. The subset here: CD45RO+ cells pooled with CCR7-negative TemRA cells. The chain combines TRBV19 with TRBJ1-2; D not resolved. CDR3 coding DNA: TGTGCCAGTAGTATAGGGGTGCAGGCTGGATATGGCTACACCTTC. Translation gives CASSIGVQAGYGYTF.